This paragraph reports one TCR beta chain. Its target is unknown. The CDR3 is 14 residues long. Germline V CDR1 and CDR2: GTSNPN, SVGIG (reference sequence). The V end lost 7 bases, the J end lost 0 bases, and 10 bases lay between the germline ends. The stimulus was an HIV-1 Gag 15-mer peptide pool, about 1 ug/peptide/mL. Memory cells lacking CD40L and CD69 with high CD45RO were sorted. Sequencing used immunoSEQ version 4 in survey mode. Generated by immunoSEQ multiplex PCR, the TCRdb table keeps only in-frame clones and is missing some. The repertoire consists of some 37,000 clones, with around 86% occurring once and the leading ten covering 0.85% to 1%. The data are from a study of persistence of HIV-infected CD4 T cells. Findings and limits, study-wide: Antigen-responding cells were enriched for degenerate expanded CDR3beta sequences.

This specimen consisted of cultured CD4+ T cells from PBMCs, obtained from a patient who received antiretroviral therapy. This sequence was found in an adult with HIV. The donor label of this sample is uncertain. V and J are TRBV30 and TRBJ1-6; D is unresolved. CDR3 residues: CASDASSYNSPLHF. As DNA, the CDR3 is TGTGCCTCCGACGCTAGCTCCTATAATTCACCCCTCCACTTT.